This passage covers 12 T cell receptor beta chains from one sample sequenced in a study of T cells after yellow fever vaccination. TCRdb ran MiXCR on the 5' RACE reads and lists one entry per CDR3 protein. Here the sample spans under 600,000 distinct CDR3 sequences, about a fifth being singletons. The sample here was PBMCs, taken less than 25 days after the first yellow fever vaccination. These receptors came from a young man who received the YFV17D yellow fever vaccine.

This sequence joins TRBV7-3 and TRBJ1-1; tentative D call: TRBD1 (6 bases). Deletions cut 5 bases from V and 1 base from J, with 14 bases between. Per germline, CDR1 SGHTA and CDR2 FQGTGA. The CDR3 is 15 amino acids. CDR3 sequence (DNA): TGTGCCAGCAGCCAACTGGGGGGCGCGAACACTGAAGCTTTCTTT. Protein: CASSQLGGANTEAFF.

This clonotype came up a few times. The chain combines TRBV7-9 with TRBJ2-3; TRBD2 might be the D (5 bases). Trimming pared 4 bases from V and 6 bases from J, leaving 14 bases between. This CDR3 spans 14 amino acids. Germline V gene lookup returns CDR1 SEHNR and CDR2 FQNEAQ (reference sequence). CDR3 nucleotides: TGTGCCAGCAGCTCAGAGGGTCGAGTGGATACGCAGTATTTT. Protein product: CASSSEGRVDTQYF.

This clonotype was observed a handful of times. This chain joins TRBV12-3 or TRBV12-4 and TRBJ2-2; D gene unclear. Trimming removed 6 bases from V and 4 bases from J, with 12 bases in between. This CDR3 has 14 residues. The CDR3, as DNA: TGTGCCAGCAGCTCCTCCCCATCCACCGGGGAGCTGTTTTTT. The encoded protein is CASSSSPSTGELFF.

This clonotype was picked up a small number of times. The chain has TRBV5-1 and TRBJ2-2; D call uncertain. This CDR3 has 16 amino acids. Looked up from germline, CDR1 is SGHRS and CDR2 is YFSETQ. Trimming stripped 0 bases from V and 1 base from J, with 10 bases between. CDR3 in amino acids: CASSLGSRGNTGELFF. The CDR3 bases are TGCGCCAGCAGCTTGGGATCGCGAGGGAACACCGGGGAGCTGTTTTTT.

The V call is TRBV20-1, the J call TRBJ1-1; D is perhaps TRBD1 (6 bases). Germline V lookup: CDR1 DFQATT, CDR2 SNEGSKA (reference sequence). Trimming pared 3 bases from V and 2 bases from J, leaving 16 bases between. The CDR3 spans 15 residues. The CDR3 here is CSASLLGGVNTEAFF. The CDR3 DNA is TGCAGTGCTAGTTTATTGGGGGGCGTTAACACTGAAGCTTTCTTT.

In its sample, this clonotype was seen a few times. The chain joins TRBV5-6 to TRBJ2-2; no clear D gene. V was pared by 5 bases and J by 0 bases, with 14 bases between. The CDR3 sequence is 16 residues long. The germline gives CDR1 SGHDT, CDR2 YYEEEE. The CDR3 here is CASSQITFANTGELFF. The CDR3 DNA follows: TGTGCCAGCAGTCAAATCACCTTCGCGAACACCGGGGAGCTGTTTTTT.

Only a few counts were recorded for this clonotype. The chain couples TRBV6-5 to TRBJ2-1; D is perhaps TRBD1 or TRBD2 (5 bases each). The CDR3 is 14 residues long. Trimming removed 2 bases at V and 5 bases at J, with 10 bases between. CDR1 and CDR2 from the germline V gene are MNHEY and SVGAGI. The CDR3 DNA follows: TGTGCCAGCAGTTACCGGGACGGAGACAATGAGCAGTTCTTC. It encodes CASSYRDGDNEQFF.

Only a few counts were recorded for this clonotype. The genes are TRBV7-9 and TRBJ1-6; 8 bases match TRBD1. The CDR3 has 16 residues. Germline V gene data show CDR1 as SEHNR and CDR2 as FQNEAQ (reference sequence). V gave up 3 bases and J gave up 6 bases; unmatched junction bases: 7. CDR3 amino acids: CASSFIGTGPNSPLHF. CDR3 DNA sequence: TGTGCCAGCAGCTTCATTGGGACAGGCCCTAATTCACCCCTCCACTTT.

The CDR3 sequence is CASSLTAFSGANVLTF. CDR3 in DNA: TGTGCCAGCAGTTTGACAGCCTTCTCTGGGGCCAACGTCCTGACTTTC. V is TRBV6-5 and J is TRBJ2-6; D perhaps matches TRBD1 (5 bases). V shed 4 bases and J shed 0 bases, with 10 bases lying between them. This CDR3 has 16 amino acids. The germline V gene encodes CDR1 MNHEY and CDR2 SVGAGI.

In its sample, this clonotype was seen a few times. CDR3: CASSLDLTIPNEQFF. In DNA, the CDR3 is TGTGCCAGCAGCTTAGATCTCACGATACCCAATGAGCAGTTCTTC. The J gene is TRBJ2-1, the V gene TRBV11-2; no firm D call. This CDR3 comprises 15 residues. Germline V gene sequence: CDR1 SGHAT, CDR2 FQNNGV. The germline V and J ends were trimmed by 0 bases and 6 bases, with 12 bases remaining between them. Combining the CDR3 with reference TRBV11-2 and TRBJ2-1 gives the whole variable domain EAGVAQSPRYKIIEKRQSVAFWCNPISGHATLYWYQQILGQGPKLLIQFQNNGVVDDSQLPKDRFSAERLKGVDSTLKIQPAKLEDSAVYLCASSLDLTIPNEQFFGPGTRLTVL.

In its sample, this clonotype was seen a few times. This chain connects TRBV5-4 to TRBJ2-7, with a tentative D call TRBD2 (6 bases). Germline V gives CDR1 SGHNT, CDR2 YYREEE (reference sequence). With 8 bases removed from V and 2 bases from J, the gap between germline ends came to 17 bases. This CDR3 has 14 amino acids. CDR3: CASGSDGTPYEQYF. CDR3 nucleotide sequence: TGTGCCAGTGGTAGCGACGGGACTCCCTACGAGCAGTACTTC.

The chain combines TRBV11-2 with TRBJ2-1; D not certain. V was pared by 2 bases and J by 1 base, with 21 bases between. The length of the CDR3 is 19 residues. Germline V CDR1 and CDR2: SGHAT, FQNNGV. In nucleotides, the CDR3 is TGTGCCAGCAGCTTATTTGTAGGTTTTGGGCATCGGTCCTACAATGAGCAGTTCTTC. Amino acid sequence: CASSLFVGFGHRSYNEQFF.